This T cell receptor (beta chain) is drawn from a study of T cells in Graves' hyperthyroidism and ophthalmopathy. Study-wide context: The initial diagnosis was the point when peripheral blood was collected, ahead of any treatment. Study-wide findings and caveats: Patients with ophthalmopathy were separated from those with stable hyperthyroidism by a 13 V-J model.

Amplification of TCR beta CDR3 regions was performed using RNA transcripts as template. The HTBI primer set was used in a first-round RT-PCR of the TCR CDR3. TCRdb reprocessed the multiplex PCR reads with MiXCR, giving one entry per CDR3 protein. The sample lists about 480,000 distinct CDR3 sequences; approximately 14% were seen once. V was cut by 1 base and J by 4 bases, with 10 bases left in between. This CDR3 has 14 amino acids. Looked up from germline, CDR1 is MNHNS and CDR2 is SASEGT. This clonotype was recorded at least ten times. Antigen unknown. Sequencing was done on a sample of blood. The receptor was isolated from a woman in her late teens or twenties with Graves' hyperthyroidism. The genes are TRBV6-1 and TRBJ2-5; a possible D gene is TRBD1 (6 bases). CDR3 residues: CASSEEQGPETQYF. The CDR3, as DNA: TGTGCCAGCAGTGAAGAACAGGGACCAGAGACCCAGTACTTC.